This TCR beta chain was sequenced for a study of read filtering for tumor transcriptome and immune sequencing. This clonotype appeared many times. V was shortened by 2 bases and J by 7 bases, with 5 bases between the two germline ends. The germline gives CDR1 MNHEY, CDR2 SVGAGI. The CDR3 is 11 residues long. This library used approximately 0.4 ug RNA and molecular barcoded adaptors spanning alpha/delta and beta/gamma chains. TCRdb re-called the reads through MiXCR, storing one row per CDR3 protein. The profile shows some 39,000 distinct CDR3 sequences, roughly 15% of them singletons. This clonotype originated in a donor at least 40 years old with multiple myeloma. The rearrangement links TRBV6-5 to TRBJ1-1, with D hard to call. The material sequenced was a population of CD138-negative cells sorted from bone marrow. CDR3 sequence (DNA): TGTGCCAGCAGTTACCAGCTTGAAGCTTTCTTT. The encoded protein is CASSYQLEAFF.